Listed below are T cell receptor beta chains from one sample, sequenced in a study of blood T cells in healthy people across ages. TCRdb re-called the 5' RACE reads with MiXCR, one entry per CDR3 protein. Of approximately 800,000 distinct CDR3 sequences in the sample, roughly 50% were seen once. Sequenced sample: blood. These receptors were taken from a man aged 25-40 years in good health. The CDR3 runs from the conserved cysteine through the conserved F or W. D genes are given only for firm matches. For some rows the clone size is stated as once, few or many, or as a class when expanded; others skip it.

>TRBV20-1|NA|NA|TRBJ2-7
TGCAGTGCCCCGGCGGGGAGCTCCTACGAGCAGTACTTC
CSAPAGSSYEQYF
>TRBV27|few|NA|TRBJ2-1
NA
CASSSSGDEQFF
>TRBV4-1|NA|NA|TRBJ2-1
TGCGCCAGCAGCCAAGATCTAGGTGGCACCCACAATGAGCAGTTCTTC
CASSQDLGGTHNEQFF
>TRBV25-1|NA|NA|TRBJ1-2
TGTGCCAGCAGTTTCACAGGAACCAACTATGGCTACACCTTC
CASSFTGTNYGYTF
>TRBV2|NA|NA|TRBJ1-6
TGTGCCAGCAGTGAAAACGGACGGGATAATTCACCCCTCCACTTT
CASSENGRDNSPLHF
>TRBV7-2|NA|NA|TRBJ2-5
TGTGCCAGCAGCTTCGGGCTAGTGGGAGGCGAGACCCAGTACTTC
CASSFGLVGGETQYF
>TRBV20-1|many|NA|TRBJ2-6
TGCAGTGCTAGAGATCTGGTGTCTGGGGCCAACGTCCTGACTTTC
CSARDLVSGANVLTF
>TRBV5-1|once|NA|TRBJ2-4
TGCGCCAGCCGGGCCTTGGAGGGAGAAGACATTCAGTACTTC
CASRALEGEDIQYF
>TRBV30|NA|NA|TRBJ2-7
TGTGCCTGGAGTGGATACTACGAGCAGTACTTC
CAWSGYYEQYF
>TRBV5-1|NA|NA|TRBJ2-3
TGCGCCAGCAGCATTGGGTCTGGCGGGAGCACAGATACGCAGTATTTT
CASSIGSGGSTDTQYF
>TRBV13|NA|TRBD2|TRBJ2-5
TGTGCCAGCAGCTGGACTAGCGGGGGACTAAGGGAGCAGTACTTC
CASSWTSGGLREQYF
>TRBV5-1|NA|TRBD2|TRBJ2-5
TGCGCCAGCAGCTTTACTAGCGGGGAAGGAGGAGAGACCCAGTACTTC
CASSFTSGEGGETQYF
>TRBV10-3|NA|NA|TRBJ2-5
TGTGCCATCAGTGAGTCCCGGCAGGGAGCAGAGACCCAGTACTTC
CAISESRQGAETQYF
>TRBV18|NA|NA|TRBJ2-7
TGTGCCAGCTCACCGGCAGATTCTTACGAGCAGTACTTC
CASSPADSYEQYF
>TRBV15|few|NA|TRBJ2-6
TGTGCCACCACACCGTCGGGCTTCTCTGGGGCCAACGTCCTGACTTTC
CATTPSGFSGANVLTF
>TRBV10-3|many|NA|TRBJ2-6
TGTGCCATCGCCCGAGAGAACTCTGGGGCCAACGTCCTGACTTTC
CAIARENSGANVLTF
>TRBV5-6|NA|NA|TRBJ1-2
TGTGCCAGCAGCTTGGAGGGACGGAACTATGGCTACACCTTC
CASSLEGRNYGYTF
>TRBV6-2/TRBV6-3|once|TRBD1|TRBJ2-1
TGTGCCAGCAGCCGCCTCCGGGACAGTCGAGACAATGAGCAGTTCTTC
CASSRLRDSRDNEQFF
>TRBV20-1|NA|NA|TRBJ1-3
TGCAGTGCGGCCCTTGAAGCTGGAAACACCATATATTTT
CSAALEAGNTIYF
>TRBV5-1|NA|NA|TRBJ2-5
TGCGCCAGCAGCTTGGTCCTAGCTCATGAAGAGACCCAGTACTTC
CASSLVLAHEETQYF
>TRBV20-1|few|NA|TRBJ2-7
TGCAGTGTTTCCAGCGGCTACGAGCAGTACTTC
CSVSSGYEQYF
>TRBV12-3/TRBV12-4|few|TRBD1|TRBJ1-1
TGTGCCAGCAGTACCGGGACAGGGGGAGGGACTGAAGCTTTCTTT
CASSTGTGGGTEAFF
>TRBV25-1|NA|TRBD2|TRBJ2-3
TGTGCCAGCGGAGTAGCGGGGACTAGCGGAGATACGCAGTATTTT
CASGVAGTSGDTQYF
>TRBV20-1|NA|NA|TRBJ2-3
TGCAGTGCTAGCGTCGACAGCGGTTTCCAGTATTTT
CSASVDSGFQYF
>TRBV20-1|NA|NA|TRBJ2-7
TGCAGTGCTAGAGAAACTAGCTCGGTCTACGAGCAGTACTTC
CSARETSSVYEQYF
>TRBV6-1|NA|TRBD1|TRBJ2-5
TGTGCCAGCAGTAACCGGGACAGGGTAGAGACCCAGTACTTC
CASSNRDRVETQYF
>TRBV9|NA|NA|TRBJ2-3
TGTGCCAGCAGCGTAGGTCCCCGCGCTGGGGGCACAGATACGCAGTATTTT
CASSVGPRAGGTDTQYF
>TRBV6-2/TRBV6-3|once|NA|TRBJ2-3
TGTGCCAGCAGTTACAATAGAGGCTTGAGAGATACGCAGTATTTT
CASSYNRGLRDTQYF
>TRBV27|few|TRBD2|TRBJ2-1
TGTGCCAGCAGTTTGTCTAGCGGGAGTGGCAATGAGCAGTTCTTC
CASSLSSGSGNEQFF
>TRBV20-1|NA|TRBD2|TRBJ2-7
TGCAGTGCTAGAGATTCAAGGACTAGTGTTTACGAGCAGTACTTC
CSARDSRTSVYEQYF
>TRBV20-1|many|NA|TRBJ2-5
TGCAGTGCTCATGCACTGGACGAGCAGCGAGAGACCCAGTACTTC
CSAHALDEQRETQYF
>TRBV14|NA|NA|TRBJ2-7
TGTGCCAGCAGCCACGCCTACGAGCAGTACTTC
CASSHAYEQYF
>TRBV18|NA|NA|TRBJ2-5
TGTGCCAGCGCACCGATGGAAGAGACCCAGTACTTC
CASAPMEETQYF
>TRBV29-1|few|TRBD1|TRBJ2-7
TGCAGCGTCCAGGGACAGACTTACGAGCAGTACTTC
CSVQGQTYEQYF
>TRBV29-1|many|NA|TRBJ2-5
TGCAGCGTTGAAGCGAATGAGGGACAGTACTTC
CSVEANEGQYF
>TRBV24-1|NA|NA|TRBJ2-7
TGTGCCACAGACAAAGACAGGACTCTCTACGAGCAGTACTTC
CATDKDRTLYEQYF
>TRBV10-1|once|TRBD1|TRBJ2-3
TGCGCCAGCAGTGACCCCGGGACAGGGGTCACAGATACGCAGTATTTT
CASSDPGTGVTDTQYF
>TRBV7-2|NA|NA|TRBJ1-1
TGTGCCAGCAGCTTTTTGGGGGTAGCTTTCTTT
CASSFLGVAFF
>TRBV20-1|NA|NA|TRBJ1-1
TGCAGTGCTAGAAGGGGCAGCTCGAACACTGAAGCTTTCTTT
CSARRGSSNTEAFF
>TRBV20-1|NA|TRBD2|TRBJ2-4
TGCAGTGCCCACCCACTAGCGGGACTAGCCAAAAACATTCAGTACTTC
CSAHPLAGLAKNIQYF
>TRBV2|NA|NA|TRBJ1-5
TGTGCCAGCAGTGAGGGGGCAAAGGAACAGCCCCAGCATTTT
CASSEGAKEQPQHF
>TRBV29-1|NA|NA|TRBJ2-4
TGCAGCGTCCGACAGGGAGGGATGGGGGAGCAGTACTTC
CSVRQGGMGEQYF
>TRBV9|NA|TRBD2|TRBJ2-7
TGTGCCAGCAGCCCCCTTCCGGGACTAGCAAACGAGCAGTACTTC
CASSPLPGLANEQYF
>TRBV6-1|NA|NA|TRBJ1-1
TGTGCCAGCAGCGAAGCAGGGTCCCGGGCTTTCTTT
CASSEAGSRAFF
>TRBV27|NA|NA|TRBJ2-1
TGTGCCAGCAGTTTCAGAGAGTGGAGCAATTACAATGAGCAGTTCTTC
CASSFREWSNYNEQFF